These 2 T cell receptor beta chains originate from one sample sequenced in a study of blood T cell repertoires in COVID-19. Produced via immunoSEQ multiplex PCR; TCRdb's table is partial and in-frame only. In the table there are about 200,000 clones, about four fifths of which are singletons. The sample was PBMCs or T cells enriched from blood (not recorded which). The source is a man aged 40-55 years who had recovered from COVID-19.

CDR3 DNA sequence: TGTGCCAGCAGTGAACGGACAGGGAGGTCTGGAAACACCATATATTTT. Translation gives CASSERTGRSGNTIYF. The chain uses TRBV2 and TRBJ1-3; TRBD1 matches at 8 bases. V was pared by 2 bases and J by 1 base, with 4 bases of the junction left unmatched. Germline V gene data show CDR1 as SNHLY and CDR2 as FYNNEI. The CDR3 consists of 16 residues.

The J gene is TRBJ1-2, the V gene TRBV2; 8 bases are shared with TRBD1. The CDR3 runs to 13 residues. The J segment lost 4 bases and the V segment lost 9 bases, leaving 7 bases of the junction unmatched. CDR1 and CDR2 (germline): SNHLY, FYNNEI. CDR3 nucleotide sequence: TGTGCCAGGGAGAACAGGGGGAGCTATGGCTACACCTTC. This encodes CARENRGSYGYTF.